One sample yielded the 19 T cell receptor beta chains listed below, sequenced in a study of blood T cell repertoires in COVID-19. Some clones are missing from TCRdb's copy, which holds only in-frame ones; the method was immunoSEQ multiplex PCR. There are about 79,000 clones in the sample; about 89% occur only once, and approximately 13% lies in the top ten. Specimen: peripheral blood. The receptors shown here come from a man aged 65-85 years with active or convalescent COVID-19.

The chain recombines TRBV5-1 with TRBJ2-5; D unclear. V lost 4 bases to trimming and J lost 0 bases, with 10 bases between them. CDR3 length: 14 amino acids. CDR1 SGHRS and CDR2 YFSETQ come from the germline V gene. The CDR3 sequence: CASSLARYQETQYF. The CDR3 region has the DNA TGCGCCAGCAGCCTGGCCAGGTACCAAGAGACCCAGTACTTC.

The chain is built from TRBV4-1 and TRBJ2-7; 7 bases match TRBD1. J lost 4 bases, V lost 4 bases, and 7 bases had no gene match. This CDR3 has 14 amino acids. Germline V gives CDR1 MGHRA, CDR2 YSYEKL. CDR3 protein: CASSPPKTGYEQYF. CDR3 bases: TGCGCCAGCAGCCCACCCAAGACAGGGTACGAGCAGTACTTC.

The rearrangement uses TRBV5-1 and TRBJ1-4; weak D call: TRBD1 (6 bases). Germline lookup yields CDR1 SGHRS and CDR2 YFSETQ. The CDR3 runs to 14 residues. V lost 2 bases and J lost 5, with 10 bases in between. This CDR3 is CASSFGQGNEKLFF. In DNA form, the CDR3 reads TGCGCCAGCAGCTTCGGGCAGGGGAATGAAAAACTGTTTTTT.

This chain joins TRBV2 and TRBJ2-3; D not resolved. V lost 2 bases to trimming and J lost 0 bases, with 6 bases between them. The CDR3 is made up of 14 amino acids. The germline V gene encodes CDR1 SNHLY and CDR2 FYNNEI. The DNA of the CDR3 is TGTGCCAGCAGTGAATTGGGCAGCACAGATACGCAGTATTTT. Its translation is CASSELGSTDTQYF.

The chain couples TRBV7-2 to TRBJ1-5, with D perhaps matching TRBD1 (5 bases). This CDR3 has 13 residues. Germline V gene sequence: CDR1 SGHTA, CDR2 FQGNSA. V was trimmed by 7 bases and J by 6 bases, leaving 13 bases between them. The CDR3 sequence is CASTTWGGQPQHF. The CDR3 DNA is TGTGCCAGCACCACCTGGGGGGGTCAGCCCCAGCATTTT.

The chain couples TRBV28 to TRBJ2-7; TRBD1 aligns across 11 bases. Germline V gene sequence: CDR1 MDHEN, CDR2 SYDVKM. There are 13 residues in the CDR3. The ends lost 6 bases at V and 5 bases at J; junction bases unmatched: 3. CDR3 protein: CASRGQGADEQYF. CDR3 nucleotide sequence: TGTGCCAGCAGAGGACAGGGGGCCGACGAGCAGTACTTC. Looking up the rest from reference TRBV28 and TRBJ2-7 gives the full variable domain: DVKVTQSSRYLVKRTGEKVFLECVQDMDHENMFWYRQDPGLGLRLIYFSYDVKMKEKGDIPEGYSVSREKKERFSLILESASTNQTSMYLCASRGQGADEQYFGPGTRLTVT.

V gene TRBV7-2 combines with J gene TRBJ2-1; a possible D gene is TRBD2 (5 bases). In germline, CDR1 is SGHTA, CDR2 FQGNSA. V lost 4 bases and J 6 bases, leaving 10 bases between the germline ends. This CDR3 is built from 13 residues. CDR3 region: CASSSPGFNEQFF. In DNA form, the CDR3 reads TGTGCCAGCAGCTCCCCGGGGTTCAATGAGCAGTTCTTC.

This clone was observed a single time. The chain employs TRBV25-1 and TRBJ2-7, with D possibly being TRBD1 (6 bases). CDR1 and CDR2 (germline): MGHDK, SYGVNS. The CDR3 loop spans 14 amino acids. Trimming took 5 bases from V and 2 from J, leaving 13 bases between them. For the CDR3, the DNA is TGTGCCAGCAGTCAAACAGGGCTGGCCTACGAGCAGTACTTC. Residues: CASSQTGLAYEQYF.

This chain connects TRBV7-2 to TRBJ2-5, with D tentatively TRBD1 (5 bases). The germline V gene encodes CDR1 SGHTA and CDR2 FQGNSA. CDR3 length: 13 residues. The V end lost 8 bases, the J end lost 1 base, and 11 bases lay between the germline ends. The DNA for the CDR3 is TGTGCCAGCTCCGTACAGGTCCAAGAGACCCAGTACTTC. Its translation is CASSVQVQETQYF.

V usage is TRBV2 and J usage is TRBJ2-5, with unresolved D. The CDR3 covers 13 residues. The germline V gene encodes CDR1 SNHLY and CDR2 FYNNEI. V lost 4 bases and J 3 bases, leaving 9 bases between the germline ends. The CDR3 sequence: CASSAVAEETQYF. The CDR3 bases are TGTGCCAGCAGTGCTGTTGCGGAAGAGACCCAGTACTTC.

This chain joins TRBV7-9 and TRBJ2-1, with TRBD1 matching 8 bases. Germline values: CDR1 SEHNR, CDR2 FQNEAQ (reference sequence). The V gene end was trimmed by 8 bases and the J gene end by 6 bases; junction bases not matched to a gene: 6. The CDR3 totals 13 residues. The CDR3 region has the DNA TGTGCCAGCTTTCAGGGGGCGGGCAATGAGCAGTTCTTC. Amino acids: CASFQGAGNEQFF.

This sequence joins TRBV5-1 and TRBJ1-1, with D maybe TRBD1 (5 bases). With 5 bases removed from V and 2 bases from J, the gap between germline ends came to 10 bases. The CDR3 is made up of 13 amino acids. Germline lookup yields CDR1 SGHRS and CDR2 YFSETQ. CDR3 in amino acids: CASRRQQNTEAFF. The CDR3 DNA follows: TGCGCCAGCAGGCGACAGCAAAACACTGAAGCTTTCTTT.

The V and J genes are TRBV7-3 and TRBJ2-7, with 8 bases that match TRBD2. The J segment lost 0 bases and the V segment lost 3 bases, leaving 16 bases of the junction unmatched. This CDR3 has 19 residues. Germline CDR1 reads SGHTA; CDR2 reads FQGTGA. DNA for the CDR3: TGTGCCAGCAGCTTTAACGTCCGACTAGCGCCCATCTCCTCCTACGAGCAGTACTTC. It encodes CASSFNVRLAPISSYEQYF.

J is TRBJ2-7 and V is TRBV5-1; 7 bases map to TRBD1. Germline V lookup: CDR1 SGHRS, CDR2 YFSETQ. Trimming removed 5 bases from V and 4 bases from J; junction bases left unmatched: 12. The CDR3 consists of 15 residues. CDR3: CASSFTGEGWYEQYF. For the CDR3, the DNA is TGCGCCAGCAGTTTCACAGGGGAAGGATGGTACGAGCAGTACTTC.

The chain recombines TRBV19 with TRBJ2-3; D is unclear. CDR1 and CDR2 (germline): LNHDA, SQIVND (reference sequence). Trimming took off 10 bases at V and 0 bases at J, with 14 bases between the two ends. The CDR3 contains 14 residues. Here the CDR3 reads CAIVGATSTDTQYF. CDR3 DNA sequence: TGTGCCATCGTAGGAGCGACTAGCACAGATACGCAGTATTTT.

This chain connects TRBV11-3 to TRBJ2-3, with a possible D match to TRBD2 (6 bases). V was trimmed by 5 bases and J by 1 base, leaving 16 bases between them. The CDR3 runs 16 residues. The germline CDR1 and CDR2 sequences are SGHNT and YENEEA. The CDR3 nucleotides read TGTGCCAGCAGCCTCGGGGGTGGCGCGCGCACAGATACGCAGTATTTT. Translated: CASSLGGGARTDTQYF. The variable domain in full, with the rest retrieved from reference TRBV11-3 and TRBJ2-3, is EAGVVQSPRYKIIEKKQPVAFWCNPISGHNTLYWYLQNLGQGPELLIRYENEEAVDDSQLPKDRFSAERLKGVDSTLKIQPAELGDSAVYLCASSLGGGARTDTQYFGPGTRLTVL.

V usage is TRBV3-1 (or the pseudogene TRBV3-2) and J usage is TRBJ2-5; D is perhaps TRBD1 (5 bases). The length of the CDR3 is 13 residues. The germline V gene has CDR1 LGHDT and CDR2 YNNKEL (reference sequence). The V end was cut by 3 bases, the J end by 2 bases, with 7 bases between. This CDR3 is CASSQWTQETQYF. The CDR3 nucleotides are TGTGCCAGCAGCCAGTGGACACAAGAGACCCAGTACTTC.

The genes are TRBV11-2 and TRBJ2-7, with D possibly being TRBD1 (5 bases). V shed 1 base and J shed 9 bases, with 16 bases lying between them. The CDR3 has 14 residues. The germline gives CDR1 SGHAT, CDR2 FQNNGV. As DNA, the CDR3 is TGTGCCAGCAGCTTAGCAACAGGTGGAAAAGGGCAGTACTTC. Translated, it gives CASSLATGGKGQYF. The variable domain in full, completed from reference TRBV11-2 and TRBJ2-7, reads EAGVAQSPRYKIIEKRQSVAFWCNPISGHATLYWYQQILGQGPKLLIQFQNNGVVDDSQLPKDRFSAERLKGVDSTLKIQPAKLEDSAVYLCASSLATGGKGQYFGPGTRLTVT.

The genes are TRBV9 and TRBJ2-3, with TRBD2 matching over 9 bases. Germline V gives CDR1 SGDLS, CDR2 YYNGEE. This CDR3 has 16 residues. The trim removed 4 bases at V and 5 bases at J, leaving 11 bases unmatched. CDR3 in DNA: TGTGCCAGCAGCCAGGGGCGCGGGAGGGCCAGAGATACGCAGTATTTT. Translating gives CASSQGRGRARDTQYF.